A single sample gave rise to the 25 T cell receptor beta chains below, sequenced in a study of cytomegalovirus exposure and HLA in healthy donors. The PCR used 60 Vbeta and 13 Jbeta primers. The data were produced by immunoSEQ multiplex PCR, yet TCRdb's version contains in-frame clones alone and is incomplete. The sample records over 150,000 clones, roughly 79% being singletons. Sequenced material: PBMCs. The receptors here all came from a woman between 45 and 65 years old in good health and CMV-seropositive.

V usage is TRBV4-1 and J usage is TRBJ1-2; 9 bases line up with TRBD1. Germline V gives CDR1 MGHRA, CDR2 YSYEKL. V trimming: 4 bases; J trimming: 2 bases; junction bases outside the gene matches: 11. CDR3 length: 17 residues. The DNA of the CDR3 is TGCGCCAGCAGCCCTCGGACAGGGGCTACACCCAACTATGGCTACACCTTC. Translating gives CASSPRTGATPNYGYTF.

This sequence joins TRBV9 and TRBJ2-1; 9 nucleotides agree with TRBD2. J was trimmed by 4 bases and V by 1 base; bases with no gene match: 6. The CDR3 has 16 amino acids. CDR1 and CDR2 from the germline V gene are SGDLS and YYNGEE. CDR3 sequence reads: CASSVMGGRDYNEQFF. CDR3 DNA sequence: TGTGCCAGCAGCGTAATGGGCGGGAGGGATTACAATGAGCAGTTCTTC.

This clone was observed a few times. The sample contains more than one DNA sequence encoding this CDR3. The V and J genes are TRBV9 and TRBJ2-5; 11 nucleotides align to TRBD1. The J segment lost 4 bases and the V segment lost 3 bases, leaving 5 bases of the junction unmatched. The CDR3 totals 15 residues. Germline lookup yields CDR1 SGDLS and CDR2 YYNGEE. The CDR3 coding sequence is TGTGCCAGCAGCGGTGGACAGGGGGCGGGAGAGACCCAGTACTTC. Translated: CASSGGQGAGETQYF. Full variable domain (missing parts from reference TRBV9 and TRBJ2-5): DSGVTQTPKHLITATGQRVTLRCSPRSGDLSVYWYQQSLDQGLQFLIQYYNGEERAKGNILERFSAQQFPDLHSELNLSSLELGDSALYFCASSGGQGAGETQYFGPGTRLLVL.

This clone was recorded a few times. The chain carries TRBV7-2 and TRBJ1-2, with TRBD1 matching 12 bases. Trimming removed 1 base from V and 0 bases from J; junction bases left unmatched: 3. The CDR3 is 17 amino acids. From germline, CDR1 is SGHTA and CDR2 FQGNSA. The CDR3 loop reads CASSLGGTGGSNYGYTF. In DNA form, the CDR3 reads TGTGCCAGCAGCTTAGGGGGGACAGGGGGCTCTAACTATGGCTACACCTTC.

The table lists this clone with a few counts. J is TRBJ2-5 and V is TRBV6-5; 9 nucleotides line up with TRBD1. V lost 6 bases and J lost 5; bases outside the gene matches: 10. The CDR3 has 15 amino acids. Germline loops: CDR1 MNHEY, CDR2 SVGAGI. CDR3 nucleotides: TGTGCCAGCAGCCAGGACAGGGGCGTCGCGGAGACCCAGTACTTC. This encodes CASSQDRGVAETQYF.

The chain joins TRBV7-9 to TRBJ1-4; D not resolved. Germline assignment: CDR1 SEHNR and CDR2 FQNEAQ (reference sequence). The V and J ends lost 1 base and 4 bases respectively, with 7 bases between them. The CDR3 contains 14 residues. CDR3 sequence reads: CASSLVSVNEKLFF. CDR3 bases: TGTGCCAGCAGCTTAGTATCGGTTAATGAAAAACTGTTTTTT.

The rearrangement joins TRBV7-3 to TRBJ2-2; 14 bases agree with TRBD2. The CDR3 has 21 residues. The junction had 13 bases not matched to a gene; V was cut back by 2 bases and J by 2 bases. The germline V gene encodes CDR1 SGHTA and CDR2 FQGTGA. CDR3 DNA: TGTGCCAGCAGCTTAGGCCCGGGACTAGCGGGAGATGGGCCTAACACCGGGGAGCTGTTTTTT. Protein product: CASSLGPGLAGDGPNTGELFF.

This clone was observed a single time. The chain links TRBV11-2 to TRBJ2-5; weak D call: TRBD2 (5 bases). The V gene's germline CDR1 is SGHAT and CDR2 FQNNGV. The CDR3 consists of 13 residues. V was shortened by 0 bases and J by 4 bases, with 6 bases between the two germline ends. The CDR3 region has the DNA TGTGCCAGCAGCTTAGATGGGAGAGAGACCCAGTACTTC. Amino acid sequence: CASSLDGRETQYF.

This chain connects TRBV14 to TRBJ1-2; 7 bases line up with TRBD1. The CDR3 spans 16 residues. Germline V gene sequence: CDR1 SGHDN, CDR2 FVKESK. Trimming at V came to 2 bases and at J to 4 bases, leaving 10 bases not matched to a gene. CDR3: CASSQTTRDSPYGYTF. DNA for the CDR3: TGTGCCAGCAGCCAAACAACTCGGGACAGCCCCTATGGCTACACCTTC.

The rearrangement joins TRBV5-4 to TRBJ1-2, with 7 bases identical to TRBD1. The CDR3 is 14 residues long. The junction had 7 bases not matched to a gene; V was cut back by 0 bases and J by 8 bases. In germline, CDR1 is SGHNT, CDR2 YYREEE (reference sequence). Here the CDR3 reads CASSLGGTAWGYTF. The CDR3 region has the DNA TGTGCCAGCAGCTTGGGAGGGACAGCGTGGGGCTACACCTTC.

The J gene is TRBJ2-4, the V gene TRBV28, with D unclear. The CDR3 spans 12 residues. Germline loops: CDR1 MDHEN, CDR2 SYDVKM. With 5 bases removed from V and 8 bases from J, the gap between germline ends came to 10 bases. CDR3 DNA: TGTGCCAGCAGTCTAGTACGTTACATTCAGTACTTC. Its protein product is CASSLVRYIQYF.

The chain joins TRBV4-1 to TRBJ1-2; D remains unclear. Germline V gives CDR1 MGHRA, CDR2 YSYEKL. The V end was cut by 1 base, the J end by 4 bases, with 16 bases between. The CDR3 runs 16 residues. This chain's CDR3 is CASSQAGGGSPYGYTF. DNA for the CDR3: TGCGCCAGCAGCCAAGCCGGTGGAGGTTCCCCCTATGGCTACACCTTC.

This chain uses TRBV30 with TRBJ2-3; 8 positions agree with TRBD2. In germline, CDR1 is GTSNPN, CDR2 SVGIG (reference sequence). The CDR3 has 14 residues. V was clipped by 4 bases and J by 2 bases; unmatched bases: 5. The CDR3 sequence: CAWTSGRITDTQYF. CDR3 in DNA: TGTGCCTGGACCAGCGGGAGAATCACAGATACGCAGTATTTT.

The CDR3 nucleotides read TGTGCCACCGGACTAGCGGCCACCCAGGAGACCCAGTACTTC. It specifies CATGLAATQETQYF. The chain joins TRBV5-6 to TRBJ2-5; 10 nucleotides line up with TRBD2. The germline V gene encodes CDR1 SGHDT and CDR2 YYEEEE. The trim removed 9 bases at V and 5 bases at J, leaving 10 bases unmatched. The CDR3 is 14 amino acids.

Concerning this clone: Its ends do not fully match the called genes, so a read error is possible. CDR3 protein: CASSPGRLAGANGLTF. The CDR3 DNA reads TGTGCCAGCTCACCCGGCAGGCTGGCTGGGGCCAACGGCCTGACTTTC. The chain couples TRBV18 to TRBJ2-6, with TRBD1 as a possible D gene (5 bases). This CDR3 is built from 16 residues. Per germline, CDR1 KGHSH and CDR2 LQKENI.

The chain joins TRBV6-5 to TRBJ1-2, with 7 nucleotides matching TRBD1. The germline V gene encodes CDR1 MNHEY and CDR2 SVGAGI. There are 13 residues in the CDR3. With V trimmed by 5 bases and J by 3 bases, 3 bases remained unmatched. CDR3 sequence: CASSPDRDYGYTF. Written as DNA, the CDR3 is TGTGCCAGCAGTCCCGACAGGGACTATGGCTACACCTTC.

The chain has TRBV5-6 and TRBJ1-2; D not certain. The CDR3 has 14 residues. Per germline, CDR1 SGHDT and CDR2 YYEEEE. V shed 0 bases and J shed 5 bases, with 11 bases lying between them. The CDR3 DNA sequence: TGTGCCAGCAGCTTGGAAGGCTACAGTTATGGCTACACCTTC. This codes for CASSLEGYSYGYTF.

This clone was detected a few times. CDR3 sequence (DNA): TGTGCCAGCAGTGAACGTCTAGCGAACACCGGGGAGCTGTTTTTT. Translated: CASSERLANTGELFF. V usage is TRBV6-1 and J usage is TRBJ2-2, with D uncertain. There are 15 residues in the CDR3. Trimming cost V 2 bases and J 0 bases, with 7 bases left between them. CDR1 is MNHNS, CDR2 SASEGT, per germline.

This clone has just a few counts. The gene calls are TRBV18 and TRBJ2-1, with 14 bases lining up with TRBD2. V shed 4 bases and J 6 bases; nucleotides not matched to a gene: 5. The CDR3 runs to 16 residues. Germline assignment: CDR1 KGHSH and CDR2 LQKENI. The CDR3 sequence: CASSRTSGGSFNEQFF. The CDR3 bases are TGTGCCAGCTCACGGACTAGCGGGGGGTCATTCAATGAGCAGTTCTTC.

This clone was seen a handful of times. The chain employs TRBV7-9 and TRBJ2-1, with no clear D. Trimming removed 7 bases from V and 5 bases from J, with 12 bases in between. The CDR3 covers 13 residues. The germline gives CDR1 SEHNR, CDR2 FQNEAQ (reference sequence). This CDR3 is CASTLRNDNEQFF. The CDR3 DNA reads as TGTGCCAGCACCCTGCGGAACGACAATGAGCAGTTCTTC.

The genes are TRBV19 and TRBJ2-7; D unresolved. Trimming took off 3 bases at V and 0 bases at J, with 15 bases between the two ends. The CDR3 runs to 16 residues. Germline CDR1 reads LNHDA; CDR2 reads SQIVND (reference sequence). The CDR3 DNA reads as TGTGCCAGTAGTATGCACAGAACCCAATTCTCCTACGAGCAGTACTTC. This gives the protein CASSMHRTQFSYEQYF.

This clone has a single count. The chain is built from TRBV5-4 and TRBJ2-1; TRBD2 agrees at 11 bases. CDR3 length equals 15 residues. Germline loops: CDR1 SGHNT, CDR2 YYREEE (reference sequence). The ends lost 0 bases at V and 8 bases at J; junction bases unmatched: 4. CDR3 region: CASSLGLAGFYEQFF. DNA for the CDR3: TGTGCCAGCAGCTTGGGACTAGCGGGGTTCTATGAGCAGTTCTTC.

The rearrangement uses TRBV29-1 and TRBJ2-3, with 7 bases lining up with TRBD2. Germline V gives CDR1 SQVTM, CDR2 ANQGSEA. Losses at the gene ends were 3 bases for V and 3 bases for J; bases not matched to a gene: 15. The CDR3 covers 17 residues. The CDR3 loop reads CSVDSAVGTTLTDTQYF. CDR3 in DNA: TGCAGCGTTGATTCGGCTGTGGGGACTACGCTTACAGATACGCAGTATTTT.

This chain links TRBV4-1 with TRBJ2-5; 7 bases are shared with TRBD2. In germline, CDR1 is MGHRA, CDR2 YSYEKL. After removal of 1 base from V and 1 base from J, the junction contained 9 bases not matched to a gene. This CDR3 has 17 amino acids. CDR3 DNA: TGCGCCAGCAGCCAAGCCGTGGGAGGCGGGGGCCAAGAGACCCAGTACTTC. This sequence encodes CASSQAVGGGGQETQYF.

This chain connects TRBV27 to TRBJ2-7; 8 bases line up with TRBD2. CDR1 and CDR2 (germline): MNHEY, SMNVEV (reference sequence). This CDR3 has 15 amino acids. The V segment lost 2 bases and the J segment 7 bases; nucleotides outside the gene matches: 10. CDR3: CASSLPRGGEREQYF. Here the CDR3 DNA reads TGTGCCAGCAGTTTACCTCGGGGGGGGGAGAGGGAGCAGTACTTC.